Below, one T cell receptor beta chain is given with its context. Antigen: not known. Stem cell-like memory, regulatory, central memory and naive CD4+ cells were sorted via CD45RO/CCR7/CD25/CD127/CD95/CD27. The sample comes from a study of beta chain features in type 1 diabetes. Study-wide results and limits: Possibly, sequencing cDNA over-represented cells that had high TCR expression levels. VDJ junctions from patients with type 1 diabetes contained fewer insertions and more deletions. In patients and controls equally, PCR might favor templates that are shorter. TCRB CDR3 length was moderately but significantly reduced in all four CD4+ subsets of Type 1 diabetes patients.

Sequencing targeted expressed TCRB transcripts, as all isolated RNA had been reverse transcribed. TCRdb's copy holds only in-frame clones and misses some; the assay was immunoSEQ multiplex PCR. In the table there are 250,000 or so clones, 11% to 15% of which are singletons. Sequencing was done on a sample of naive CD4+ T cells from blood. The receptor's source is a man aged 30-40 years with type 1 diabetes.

The CDR3 coding sequence is TGTGCCAGCAGCCCCGGACAGGGAAGCCCAGAGACCCAGTACTTC. Translated, it gives CASSPGQGSPETQYF. The chain links TRBV11-3 to TRBJ2-5; TRBD1 matches at 8 bases. CDR1 is SGHNT and CDR2 is YENEEA in the germline V gene. Trimming removed 5 bases from V and 4 bases from J; junction bases left unmatched: 9. The CDR3 is 15 amino acids.